This TCR beta chain was recovered during a study of blood T cell repertoires in COVID-19 (dated by TCRdb to about 2020). Concerning the study at large: Samples from collaborators originated in the United States, Italy and Spain and spanned both the acute and convalescent phases of COVID-19. Subjects who had been exposed to COVID-19, were actively infected with it, or had recovered from it provided the deeply sampled blood TCRbeta repertoires that made up the dataset. The samples were drawn from the first 160 participants of the ongoing ImmuneRACE study and from over a thousand subjects provided by 6 global collaborators. Where available, HLA class I and class II types were taken from metadata supplied by the sample provider and were not determined by assay-based typing. A freely available public database, intended as a resource for researchers studying the immune response to SARS-CoV-2, is where the repertoires were released. The sample metadata nearly always contained a de-identified subject ID, COVID-19 status, age in years and sex. The prospective study material was composed of cDNA or gDNA derived from T cells, B-cell-depleted T cells, or PBMCs. Broader findings and caveats from the paper: The amount of clinical and demographic metadata varied by source and participant and was provided uncurated.

V and J are truncated by 5 bases and 4 bases respectively, leaving an intervening sequence of 11 bases. The CDR3 numbers 13 residues from cysteine through phenylalanine. Kept here is only the CDR3 DNA, which spans 39 bases and is read in frame from base 1. Based on the germline V gene (reference sequence), the CDR1 and CDR2 sequences are MNHEY and SMNVEV. A note on this clone: What this receptor recognizes is not known. No much larger clonotype is one base removed from it; base qualities were not supplied.

The immunoSEQ Assay, a bias-controlled multiplex PCR, was used to amplify TCRbeta CDR3 regions from genomic DNA. Per the original workflow: Within the assay, amplification of reference gene primers was used to estimate how many nucleated cells each sample contained. To quantify the absolute abundance of each unique TCRbeta CDR3 rearrangement, sequence reads were collapsed and filtered. For each sample, productive Simpson clonality was calculated by taking the square root of Simpson's diversity index across productive rearrangements. What TCRdb holds here is the immuneACCESS table cut down to in-frame rearrangements. Part of the clones is not present; checked against another copy, under half of the missing clones reflect an unresolved V gene, and the others are unexplained. V, J and clone size derive from that table, while D and trimming were established from the DNA sequence. For this sample there are about 260,000 clones; 80% to 90% appear just once. The top ten constitute roughly 1.6% of the sample.

Samples from volunteer blood donors who had recovered from COVID-19 were contributed by a second Seattle source. Collaborating institutions collected whole blood in K2EDTA tubes following their own protocols. For TCRbeta analysis, collaborator samples were shipped as frozen whole blood, as isolated PBMCs, or as DNA extracted from either sample type. The sequenced material came from peripheral blood. The rearrangement combines TRBV27 with TRBJ1-1; the D gene is unclear. The origin of this receptor is a middle-aged woman who had recovered from COVID-19. The CDR3 protein is CASSPLGFTEAFF. The bases read TGTGCCAGCAGTCCCCTAGGATTCACTGAAGCTTTCTTT.